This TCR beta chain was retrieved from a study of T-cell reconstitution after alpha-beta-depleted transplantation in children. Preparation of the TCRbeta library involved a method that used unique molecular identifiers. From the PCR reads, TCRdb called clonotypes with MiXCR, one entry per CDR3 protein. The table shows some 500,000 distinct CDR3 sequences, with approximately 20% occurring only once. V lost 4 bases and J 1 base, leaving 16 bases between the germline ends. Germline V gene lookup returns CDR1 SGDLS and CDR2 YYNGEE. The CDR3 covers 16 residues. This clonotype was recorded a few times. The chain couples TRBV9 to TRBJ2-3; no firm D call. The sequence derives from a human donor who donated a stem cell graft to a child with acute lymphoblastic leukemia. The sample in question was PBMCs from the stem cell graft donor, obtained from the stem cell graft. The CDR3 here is CASSLTWSSRTDTQYF. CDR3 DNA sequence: TGTGCCAGCAGCCTTACCTGGAGCTCCCGCACAGATACGCAGTATTTT.